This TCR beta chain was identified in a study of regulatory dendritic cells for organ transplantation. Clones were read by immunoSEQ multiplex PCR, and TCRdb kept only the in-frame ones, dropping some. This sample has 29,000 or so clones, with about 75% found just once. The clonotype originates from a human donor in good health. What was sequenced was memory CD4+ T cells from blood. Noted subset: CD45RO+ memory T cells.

The CDR3 DNA follows: TGCGCCAGCAGTCTTTTCGGAGGACAGGGGTCAGCGGGATCCTACGAGCAGTACTTC. It translates to CASSLFGGQGSAGSYEQYF. The V call is TRBV4-3, the J call TRBJ2-7; 9 nucleotides agree with TRBD1. Germline V CDR1 and CDR2: LGHNA, YSLEER. V was clipped by 6 bases and J by 1 base; unmatched bases: 19. The CDR3 length is 19 residues.